These 19 T cell receptor beta chains originate from one sample sequenced in a study of blood T cell repertoires in COVID-19. TCRdb's table, derived via immunoSEQ multiplex PCR, lists solely in-frame clones and lacks some. The table has around 130,000 clones, approximately 84% seen once; the top ten hold about a sixth. Sequenced material: peripheral blood. The receptors shown here come from an elderly woman with acute or convalescent COVID-19.

The chain couples TRBV5-1 to TRBJ1-1; D might be TRBD1 (5 bases). The CDR3 is 14 amino acids. V lost 0 bases and J lost 3, with 9 bases in between. In germline, CDR1 is SGHRS, CDR2 YFSETQ. The CDR3 DNA sequence: TGCGCCAGCAGCTTGGGACAGACTTACACTGAAGCTTTCTTT. This sequence encodes CASSLGQTYTEAFF.

This chain links TRBV4-3 with TRBJ2-1, with D perhaps matching TRBD1 (5 bases). CDR1 and CDR2 from the germline V gene are LGHNA and YSLEER. Trimming took off 0 bases at V and 6 bases at J, with 15 bases between the two ends. The CDR3 runs 16 residues. As DNA, the CDR3 is TGCGCCAGCAGCCAAGATAAGGACATGGCTTTCAATGAGCAGTTCTTC. Residues: CASSQDKDMAFNEQFF.

At least ten counts were recorded for this clone. V is TRBV25-1 and J is TRBJ1-4, with TRBD1 as a possible D gene (5 bases). V was shortened by 4 bases and J by 0 bases, with 9 bases between the two germline ends. In germline, CDR1 is MGHDK, CDR2 SYGVNS. CDR3 length: 15 residues. The CDR3 loop reads CASSGGLPTNEKLFF. The CDR3, as DNA: TGTGCCAGCAGTGGGGGACTTCCAACTAATGAAAAACTGTTTTTT.

V usage is TRBV3-1 (or the pseudogene TRBV3-2) and J usage is TRBJ2-5; 16 bases match TRBD2. Germline V lookup: CDR1 LGHDT, CDR2 YNNKEL (reference sequence). V trimming: 0 bases; J trimming: 0 bases; junction bases outside the gene matches: 10. The CDR3 contains 21 residues. CDR3 sequence: CASSQEGFGTSGGADQETQYF. In DNA, the CDR3 is TGTGCCAGCAGCCAAGAAGGCTTCGGGACTAGCGGGGGGGCCGACCAAGAGACCCAGTACTTC.

This sequence joins TRBV11-2 and TRBJ1-4; TRBD1 might be the D (6 bases). The V end was cut by 3 bases, the J end by 7 bases, with 15 bases between. The germline CDR1 and CDR2 sequences are SGHAT and FQNNGV. CDR3 size: 15 residues. CDR3 loop: CASSFNGQTREKLFF. The CDR3 DNA follows: TGTGCCAGCAGCTTTAACGGACAGACCCGTGAAAAACTGTTTTTT.

In this sample, this clone turned up a few times. The chain recombines TRBV11-2 with TRBJ2-1; 11 nucleotides align to TRBD2. V trimming: 5 bases; J trimming: 3 bases; junction bases outside the gene matches: 3. This CDR3 is built from 15 residues. CDR1 and CDR2 (germline): SGHAT, FQNNGV. Here the CDR3 DNA reads TGTGCCAGCAGCATGGGACTAGCGGACTACAATGAGCAGTTCTTC. Protein sequence: CASSMGLADYNEQFF. The full variable domain, rest sourced from reference TRBV11-2 and TRBJ2-1, is EAGVAQSPRYKIIEKRQSVAFWCNPISGHATLYWYQQILGQGPKLLIQFQNNGVVDDSQLPKDRFSAERLKGVDSTLKIQPAKLEDSAVYLCASSMGLADYNEQFFGPGTRLTVL.

V and J are TRBV19 and TRBJ2-4; TRBD1 aligns across 10 bases. CDR1 LNHDA and CDR2 SQIVND come from the germline V gene (reference sequence). The CDR3 has 13 amino acids. V trimming: 10 bases; J trimming: 4 bases; junction bases outside the gene matches: 4. CDR3 nucleotides: TGTGCCACCCTGGGACAGGGGAAAAACATTCAGTACTTC. It translates to CATLGQGKNIQYF. The full variable domain, with the rest looked up from reference TRBV19 and TRBJ2-4, is DGGITQSPKYLFRKEGQNVTLSCEQNLNHDAMYWYRQDPGQGLRLIYYSQIVNDFQKGDIAEGYSVSREKKESFPLTVTSAQKNPTAFYLCATLGQGKNIQYFGAGTRLSVL.

This clone was observed a single time. V and J are TRBV7-2 and TRBJ1-5; D might be TRBD1 (6 bases). V was cut by 2 bases and J by 2 bases, with 7 bases left in between. CDR3 length equals 14 residues. Germline V gene sequence: CDR1 SGHTA, CDR2 FQGNSA. CDR3 DNA: TGTGCCAGCAGCTTATACAGGGGCAATCAGCCCCAGCATTTT. Protein product: CASSLYRGNQPQHF. Full variable domain (outside the CDR3, taken from reference TRBV7-2 and TRBJ1-5): GAGVSQSPSNKVTEKGKDVELRCDPISGHTALYWYRQSLGQGLEFLIYFQGNSAPDKSGLPSDRFSAERTGGSVSTLTIQRTQQEDSAVYLCASSLYRGNQPQHFGDGTRLSIL.

The J gene is TRBJ1-2, the V gene TRBV18, with D unclear. Germline V gives CDR1 KGHSH, CDR2 LQKENI. V lost 4 bases, J lost 4 bases, and 16 bases lay in between. This CDR3 spans 15 amino acids. The CDR3 here is CASSQRDDGLYGYTF. The CDR3, as DNA: TGTGCCAGCTCACAGAGGGATGACGGACTCTATGGCTACACCTTC.

This clone has a single count. V usage is TRBV5-4 and J usage is TRBJ2-7; 10 bases are a match to TRBD2. From germline, CDR1 is SGHNT and CDR2 YYREEE (reference sequence). J was trimmed by 5 bases and V by 0 bases; bases with no gene match: 8. This CDR3 contains 16 residues. This CDR3 is CASSLAERGGFNEQYF. The CDR3 nucleotides are TGTGCCAGCAGCTTGGCCGAGCGGGGGGGCTTTAACGAGCAGTACTTC.

This clone has at least ten counts. The chain links TRBV7-8 to TRBJ1-1, with no clear D. The CDR3 loop spans 15 amino acids. The ends were cut back, 5 bases at V and 3 bases at J, with 16 bases in the middle. Germline CDR1 and CDR2: SGHVS and FQNEAQ. CDR3 region: CASSEKFEVYTEAFF. CDR3 in DNA: TGTGCCAGCAGCGAAAAATTCGAGGTTTACACTGAAGCTTTCTTT.

This chain links TRBV19 with TRBJ1-1, with a tentative D call TRBD1 (6 bases). The germline V gene encodes CDR1 LNHDA and CDR2 SQIVND (reference sequence). Trimming stripped 5 bases from V and 2 bases from J, with 15 bases between. This CDR3 has 15 amino acids. This CDR3 reads CASSVTGTRNTEAFF. The CDR3 nucleotides are TGTGCCAGTAGTGTCACCGGGACAAGAAACACTGAAGCTTTCTTT.

In DNA, the CDR3 is TGTGCCAGCCGGGGGACAGGGACCGATACGCAGTATTTT. Translation gives CASRGTGTDTQYF. V and J are TRBV7-2 and TRBJ2-3, with 9 bases aligning to TRBD1. CDR1 and CDR2 from the germline V gene are SGHTA and FQGNSA. The CDR3 totals 13 residues. V dropped 8 bases and J dropped 6; count of bases not matched to a gene: 6.

This chain joins TRBV11-2 and TRBJ1-1, with a tentative D call TRBD1 (6 bases). Looked up from germline, CDR1 is SGHAT and CDR2 is FQNNGV. The germline V and J ends were trimmed by 1 base and 0 bases, with 9 bases remaining between them. The CDR3 covers 15 residues. CDR3: CASSLGQDVNTEAFF. The CDR3 DNA is TGTGCCAGCAGCTTAGGACAGGACGTGAACACTGAAGCTTTCTTT.

The CDR3 reads CASSHTAAPDTQYF. In DNA, the CDR3 is TGTGCCAGCAGCCACACAGCGGCGCCAGATACGCAGTATTTT. The chain carries TRBV3-1 (or the pseudogene TRBV3-2) and TRBJ2-3; possible D gene TRBD2, 5 bases. Per germline, CDR1 LGHDT and CDR2 YNNKEL (reference sequence). The V and J ends lost 3 bases and 4 bases respectively, with 11 bases between them. This CDR3 comprises 14 residues.

The chain joins TRBV7-6 to TRBJ1-2; 7 bases line up with TRBD1. The trim removed 3 bases at V and 7 bases at J, leaving 11 bases unmatched. Germline values: CDR1 SGHVS, CDR2 FNYEAQ. CDR3 size: 15 residues. The CDR3 reads CASSFGDSLRSGYTF. CDR3 sequence (DNA): TGTGCCAGCAGCTTTGGGGACAGTCTCCGCTCTGGCTACACCTTC.

This clone was recorded a few times. The rearrangement uses TRBV15 and TRBJ2-3, with D possibly being TRBD1 (6 bases). This CDR3 comprises 14 residues. The V end was cut by 9 bases, the J end by 2 bases, with 15 bases between. Looked up from germline, CDR1 is LNHNV and CDR2 is YYDKDF (reference sequence). In DNA form, the CDR3 reads TGTGCCACTAACCGAGGGGGTTACACAGATACGCAGTATTTT. Its translation is CATNRGGYTDTQYF.

The chain employs TRBV21-1 and TRBJ1-1; TRBD1 reflects the table's D call only, with no check against the DNA. TRBV21-1 is classified as a pseudogene. CDR3 size: 16 residues. As DNA, the CDR3 is TGTGCCAGCAGCCTACAGGACAGGGAGAAGAACACTGAAGCTTTCTTT. Its protein product is CASSLQDREKNTEAFF.

This chain links TRBV18 with TRBJ1-2; D gene unclear. V lost 5 bases and J lost 3, with 16 bases in between. CDR3 length: 15 residues. Germline V gene data show CDR1 as KGHSH and CDR2 as LQKENI. CDR3 amino acids: CASSKEGRIDYGYTF. In nucleotides, the CDR3 is TGTGCCAGCTCAAAGGAGGGTAGAATTGACTATGGCTACACCTTC.